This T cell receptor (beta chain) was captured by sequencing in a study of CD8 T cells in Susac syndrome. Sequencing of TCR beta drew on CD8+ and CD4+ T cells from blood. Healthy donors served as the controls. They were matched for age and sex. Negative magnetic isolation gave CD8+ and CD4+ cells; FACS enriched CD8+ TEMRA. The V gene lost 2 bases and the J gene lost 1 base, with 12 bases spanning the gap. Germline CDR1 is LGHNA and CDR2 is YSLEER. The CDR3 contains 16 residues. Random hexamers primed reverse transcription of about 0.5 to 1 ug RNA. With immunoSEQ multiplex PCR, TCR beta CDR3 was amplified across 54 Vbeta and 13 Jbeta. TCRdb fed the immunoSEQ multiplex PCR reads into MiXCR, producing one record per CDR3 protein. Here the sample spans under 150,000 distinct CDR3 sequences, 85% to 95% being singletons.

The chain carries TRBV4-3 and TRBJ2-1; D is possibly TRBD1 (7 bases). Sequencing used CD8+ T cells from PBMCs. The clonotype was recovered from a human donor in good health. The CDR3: CASSQSEGASYNEQFF. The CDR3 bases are TGCGCCAGCAGCCAATCGGAGGGGGCATCCTACAATGAGCAGTTCTTC.